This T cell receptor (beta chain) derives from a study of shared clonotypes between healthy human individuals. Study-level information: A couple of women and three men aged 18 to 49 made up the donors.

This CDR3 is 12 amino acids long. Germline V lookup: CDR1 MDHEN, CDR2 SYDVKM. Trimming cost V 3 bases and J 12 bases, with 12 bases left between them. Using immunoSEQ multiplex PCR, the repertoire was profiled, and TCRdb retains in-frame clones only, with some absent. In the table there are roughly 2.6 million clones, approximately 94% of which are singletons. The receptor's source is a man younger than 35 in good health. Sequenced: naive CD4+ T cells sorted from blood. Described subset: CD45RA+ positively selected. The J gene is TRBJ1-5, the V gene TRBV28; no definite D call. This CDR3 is CASSLFNGDQHF. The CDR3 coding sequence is TGTGCCAGCAGTTTGTTTAACGGGGACCAGCATTTT.